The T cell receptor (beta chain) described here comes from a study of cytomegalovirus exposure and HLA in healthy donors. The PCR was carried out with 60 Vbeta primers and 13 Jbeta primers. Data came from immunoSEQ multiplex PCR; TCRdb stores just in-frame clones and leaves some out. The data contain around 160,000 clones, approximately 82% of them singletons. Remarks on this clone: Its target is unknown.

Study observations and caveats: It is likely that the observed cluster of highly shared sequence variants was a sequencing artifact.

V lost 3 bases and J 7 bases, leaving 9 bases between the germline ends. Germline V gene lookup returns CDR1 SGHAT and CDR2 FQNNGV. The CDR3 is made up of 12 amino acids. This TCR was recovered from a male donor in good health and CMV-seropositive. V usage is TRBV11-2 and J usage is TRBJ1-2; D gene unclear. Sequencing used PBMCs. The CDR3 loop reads CASSLGPVGYTF. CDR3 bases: TGTGCCAGCAGCTTGGGCCCAGTTGGCTACACCTTC.